The present T cell receptor (beta chain) was sequenced within a study of CD8 T cells in ankylosing spondylitis. Study-wide findings and caveats: Matched synovial fluid from ankylosing spondylitis patients was reported to be enriched for disease-linked clones. Within ankylosing spondylitis blood, a TCR beta motif made up of seven to nine highly homologous variants appeared to be characteristic.

The CDR3 loop spans 12 amino acids. Trimming took 6 bases from V and 0 from J, leaving 8 bases between them. Per the germline V gene, CDR1 is DFQATT and CDR2 is SNEGSKA (reference sequence). TCRdb processed the 5' RACE reads anew with MiXCR; each CDR3 protein has one entry. The top ten clones hold about 0.49% of a sample with 800,000 to 900,000 distinct CDR3 sequences, over 9.5% of them seen once. In its sample, this clonotype was seen a few times. The antigen is not known. The chain links TRBV20-1 to TRBJ1-2; D possibly corresponds to TRBD1 (5 bases). The sequence was collected from a male donor with ankylosing spondylitis. Sequences were obtained from blood, either unsorted or a sorted T cell fraction (not recorded which). The CDR3 reads CSAGEANYGYTF. The CDR3 nucleotides are TGCAGTGCGGGGGAGGCTAACTATGGCTACACCTTC.